Listed below are T cell receptor beta chains from one sample, sequenced in a study of Graves' ophthalmopathy and Graves' hyperthyroidism. One entry per CDR3 protein, called by TCRdb with MiXCR from the multiplex PCR reads. The table shows 740,000 or so distinct CDR3 sequences, with 40% occurring only once. Sequencing used peripheral blood. These receptor sequences come from an adult man with Graves' ophthalmopathy. Both conserved end residues are part of each CDR3. D genes are given only for firm matches. Rows give clone size only sometimes, using once, few, many, or a class for an expanded clone.

j_call d_call clone_size v_call cdr3_nt cdr3_aa
TRBJ2-2 - - TRBV9 TGTGCCAGCAGCACACGGACCGGGGGAAGGGCCGGGGAGCTGTTTTTT CASSTRTGGRAGELFF
TRBJ1-2 - once TRBV10-3 TGTGCCATCAGTGGGACAGATGGCTACACCTTC CAISGTDGYTF
TRBJ2-5 - - TRBV7-9 TGTGCCAGCAGTTACAGGACAGTAAGGCAAGAGACCCAGTACTTC CASSYRTVRQETQYF
TRBJ2-6 TRBD1 many TRBV7-9 TGTGCCAGTAGTAGTGACAGGGCTGGGGCCAACGTCCTGACTTTC CASSSDRAGANVLTF
TRBJ2-7 TRBD2 - TRBV2 TGTGCCAGCAGTTTTTTGACTAGCGGGATTCCCGAGCAGTACTTC CASSFLTSGIPEQYF
TRBJ2-2 TRBD2 - TRBV7-9 TGTGCCAGCAGTCGCGCTGGGGGGGAGTTTTTT CASSRAGGEFF
TRBJ1-6 - - TRBV20-1 TGCAGTGCTACAGGGCCGGGGGTTACGAGTAATTCACCCCTCCACTTT CSATGPGVTSNSPLHF
TRBJ2-2 - - TRBV7-9 TGTGCCAGCACCAGCAGGATACCCTTCACCGGGGAGCTGTTTTTT CASTSRIPFTGELFF
TRBJ2-3 TRBD2 - TRBV7-2 TGTGCCAGCAGCTTGCTAGCGGGGGGCGGAGATACGCAGTATTTT CASSLLAGGGDTQYF
TRBJ1-2 TRBD1 - TRBV29-1 TGCAGCCTATATCCGGGACAGGGTTCTGGCTACACCTTC CSLYPGQGSGYTF
TRBJ2-7 - many TRBV7-9 TGTGCCAGCAGCTTTGGACAGCTCGAGCAGTACTTC CASSFGQLEQYF
TRBJ2-7 TRBD2 many TRBV7-8 TGTGCCAGCAGCTTAGCGCACGGACTAGCGGGGGGCGTCTACGAGCAGTACTTC CASSLAHGLAGGVYEQYF
TRBJ1-5 TRBD1 many TRBV10-2 TGCGCCAGCAGCCAGGACAGGGACAATCAGCCCCAGCATTTT CASSQDRDNQPQHF
TRBJ2-7 - few TRBV11-2 TGCGCCAGCAGCCCCCGGGCCTCAGGCGAGCAGTACTTC CASSPRASGEQYF